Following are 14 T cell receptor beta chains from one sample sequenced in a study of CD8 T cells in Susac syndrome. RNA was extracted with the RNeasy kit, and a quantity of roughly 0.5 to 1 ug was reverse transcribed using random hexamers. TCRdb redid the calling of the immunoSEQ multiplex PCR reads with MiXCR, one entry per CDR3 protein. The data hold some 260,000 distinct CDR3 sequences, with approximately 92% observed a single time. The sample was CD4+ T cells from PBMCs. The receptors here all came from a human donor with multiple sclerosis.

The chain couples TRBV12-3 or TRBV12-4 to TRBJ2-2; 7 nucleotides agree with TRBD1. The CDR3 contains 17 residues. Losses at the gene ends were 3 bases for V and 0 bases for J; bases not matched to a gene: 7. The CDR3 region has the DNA TGTGCCAGCAGTTTGGCCCGGACAGGAGCGAACACCGGGGAGCTGTTTTTT. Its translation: CASSLARTGANTGELFF.

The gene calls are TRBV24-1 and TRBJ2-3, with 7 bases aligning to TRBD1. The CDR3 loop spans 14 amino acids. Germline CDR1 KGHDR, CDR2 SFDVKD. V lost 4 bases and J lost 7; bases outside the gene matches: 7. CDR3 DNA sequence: TGTGCCACCAGTGACCCAGGGACAGCAAATACGCAGTATTTT. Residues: CATSDPGTANTQYF.

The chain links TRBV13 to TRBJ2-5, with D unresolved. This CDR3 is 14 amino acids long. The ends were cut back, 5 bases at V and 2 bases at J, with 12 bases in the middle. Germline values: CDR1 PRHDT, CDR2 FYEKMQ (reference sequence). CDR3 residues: CASSLGRTQETQYF. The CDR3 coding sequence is TGTGCCAGCAGCCTCGGACGGACGCAAGAGACCCAGTACTTC.

The CDR3 sequence is CASSKAGGASNQPQHF. CDR3 nucleotides: TGTGCCAGCAGCAAGGCAGGGGGGGCTAGCAATCAGCCCCAGCATTTT. The V call is TRBV7-8, the J call TRBJ1-5, with 7 bases lining up with TRBD1. CDR1 is SGHVS, CDR2 FQNEAQ, per germline. CDR3 size: 16 residues. V lost 5 bases to trimming and J lost 0 bases; unmatched junction nucleotides: 7.

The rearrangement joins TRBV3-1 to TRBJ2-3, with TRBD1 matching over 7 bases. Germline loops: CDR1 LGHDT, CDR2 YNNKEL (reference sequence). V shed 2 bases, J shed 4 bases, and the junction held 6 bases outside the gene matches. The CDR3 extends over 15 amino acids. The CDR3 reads CASSQNPTGADTQYF. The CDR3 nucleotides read TGTGCCAGCAGCCAAAACCCTACAGGGGCAGATACGCAGTATTTT.

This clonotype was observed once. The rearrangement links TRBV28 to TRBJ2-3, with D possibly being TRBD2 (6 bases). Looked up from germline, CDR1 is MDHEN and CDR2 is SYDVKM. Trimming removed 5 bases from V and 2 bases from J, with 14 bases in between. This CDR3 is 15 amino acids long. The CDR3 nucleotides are TGTGCCAGCAGTCACCGGGACTGGTACACAGATACGCAGTATTTT. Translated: CASSHRDWYTDTQYF.

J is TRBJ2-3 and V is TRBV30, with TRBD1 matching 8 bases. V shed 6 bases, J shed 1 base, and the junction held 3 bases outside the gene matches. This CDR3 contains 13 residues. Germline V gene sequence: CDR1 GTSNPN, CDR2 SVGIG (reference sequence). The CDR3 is CACGQGRTDTQYF. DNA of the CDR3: TGTGCCTGCGGACAGGGACGCACAGATACGCAGTATTTT.

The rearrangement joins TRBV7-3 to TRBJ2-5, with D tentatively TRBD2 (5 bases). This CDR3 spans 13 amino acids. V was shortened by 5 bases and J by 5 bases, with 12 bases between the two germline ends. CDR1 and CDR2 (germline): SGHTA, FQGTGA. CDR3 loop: CASSTGLQETQYF. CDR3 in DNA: TGTGCCAGCAGCACCGGACTGCAGGAGACCCAGTACTTC.

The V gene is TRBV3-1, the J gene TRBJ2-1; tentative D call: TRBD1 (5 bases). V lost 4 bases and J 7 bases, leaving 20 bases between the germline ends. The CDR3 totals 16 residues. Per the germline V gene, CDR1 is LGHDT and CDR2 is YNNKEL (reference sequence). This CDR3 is CASSPQRNPRTNEQFF. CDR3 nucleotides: TGTGCCAGCAGCCCACAAAGAAATCCCAGGACAAATGAGCAGTTCTTC.

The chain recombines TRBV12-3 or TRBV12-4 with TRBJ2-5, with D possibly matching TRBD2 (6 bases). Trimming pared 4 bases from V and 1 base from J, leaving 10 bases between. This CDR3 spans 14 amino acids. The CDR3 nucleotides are TGTGCCAGCAGTTATCAGGGACTCCAAGAGACCCAGTACTTC. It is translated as CASSYQGLQETQYF.

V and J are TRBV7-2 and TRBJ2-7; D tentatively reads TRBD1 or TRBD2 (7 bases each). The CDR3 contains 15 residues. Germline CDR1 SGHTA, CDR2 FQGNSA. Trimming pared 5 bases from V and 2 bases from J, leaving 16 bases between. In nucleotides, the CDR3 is TGTGCCAGCAGCCGGAGCGGGACAGAGACCTACGAGCAGTACTTC. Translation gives CASSRSGTETYEQYF.

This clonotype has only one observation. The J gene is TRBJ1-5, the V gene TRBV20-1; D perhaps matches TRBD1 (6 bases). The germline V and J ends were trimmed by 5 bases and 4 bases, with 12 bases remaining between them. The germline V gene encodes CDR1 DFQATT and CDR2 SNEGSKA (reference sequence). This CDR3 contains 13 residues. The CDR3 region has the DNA TGCAGTGCTCTGGGGGGGGCAAATCAGCCCCAGCATTTT. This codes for CSALGGANQPQHF.

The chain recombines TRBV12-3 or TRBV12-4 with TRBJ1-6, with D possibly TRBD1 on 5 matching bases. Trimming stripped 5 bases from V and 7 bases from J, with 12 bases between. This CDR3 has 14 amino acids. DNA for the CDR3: TGTGCCAGCAGTCCTCAGGGAAGAAATTCACCCCTCCACTTT. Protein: CASSPQGRNSPLHF.

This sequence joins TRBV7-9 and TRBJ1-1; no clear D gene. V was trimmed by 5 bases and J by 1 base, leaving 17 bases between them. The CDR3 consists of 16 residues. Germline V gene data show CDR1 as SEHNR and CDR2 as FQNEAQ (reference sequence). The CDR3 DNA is TGTGCCAGCAGCACCCTTGGGTGGTCGGCGAACACTGAAGCTTTCTTT. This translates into CASSTLGWSANTEAFF.